This T cell receptor beta chain is drawn from a study of cytomegalovirus exposure and HLA in healthy donors. Study-level information: Ancestry clustering placed around four fifths of roughly 410 genotyped donors in the Caucasian-associated cluster. Study observations and caveats: Later analysis suggested links between common viral pathogens and several top significant clusters. The availability of immune exposure information extended only to CMV serostatus.

The CDR3 contains 12 residues. The ends lost 6 bases at V and 10 bases at J; junction bases unmatched: 5. Germline-derived CDR1 and CDR2 are MDHEN and SYDVKM. On this clone: Its antigen is still unknown.

Amplification used 60 Vbeta primers and 13 Jbeta primers. TCRdb's table, derived via immunoSEQ multiplex PCR, lists solely in-frame clones and lacks some. This table has roughly 89,000 clones, around four fifths appearing once. The sample comprised PBMCs. This TCR was sampled from a man aged 30 to 45 in good health and CMV-seropositive. This chain uses TRBV28 with TRBJ1-1, with 10 bases fitting TRBD1. The CDR3 loop reads CASSLWTGGAFF. CDR3 sequence (DNA): TGTGCCAGCAGCCTCTGGACAGGGGGAGCTTTCTTT.